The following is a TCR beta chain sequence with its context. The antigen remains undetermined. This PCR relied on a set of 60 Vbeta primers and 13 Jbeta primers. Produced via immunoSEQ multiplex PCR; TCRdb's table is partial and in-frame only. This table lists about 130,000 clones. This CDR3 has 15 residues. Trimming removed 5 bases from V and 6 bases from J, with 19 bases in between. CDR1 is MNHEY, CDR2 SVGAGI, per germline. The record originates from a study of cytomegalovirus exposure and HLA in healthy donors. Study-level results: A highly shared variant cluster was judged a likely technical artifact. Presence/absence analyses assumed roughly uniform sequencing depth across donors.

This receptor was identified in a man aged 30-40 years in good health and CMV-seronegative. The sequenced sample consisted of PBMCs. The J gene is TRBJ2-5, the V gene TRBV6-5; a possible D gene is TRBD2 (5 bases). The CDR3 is CASSPPRGLGKTQYF. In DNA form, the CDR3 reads TGTGCCAGCAGTCCCCCTCGAGGGCTTGGGAAGACCCAGTACTTC.